This T cell receptor (beta chain) was identified in a study of blood T cell repertoires in COVID-19. Overall study context: The United States, Italy and Spain were the sources of the acute and convalescent COVID-19 samples. T cells, B-cell-depleted T cells, or PBMCs supplied cDNA or gDNA.

This CDR3 is built from 16 residues. The V and J ends lost 8 bases and 0 bases, in that order; junction bases with no gene match: 12. CDR1 and CDR2 (germline): MGHRA, YSYEKL. Original data processing: Estimates of nucleated cell counts were drawn from the amplification of reference gene primers. Assay used: immunoSEQ multiplex PCR; TCRdb lists only in-frame clones, some missing. V, J and clone size were drawn from that table, and D and trimming were deduced from the DNA. This table has under 200,000 clones, about 85% appearing once. Sample: peripheral blood. This receptor was taken from a woman older than 75 in a cohort sampled during active or convalescent COVID-19. V usage is TRBV4-1 and J usage is TRBJ1-2, with TRBD1 matching over 7 bases. CDR3 in DNA: TGCGCCAGCCAAGACCCGAGGGGGCCTACTAACTATGGCTACACCTTC. The encoded protein is CASQDPRGPTNYGYTF.